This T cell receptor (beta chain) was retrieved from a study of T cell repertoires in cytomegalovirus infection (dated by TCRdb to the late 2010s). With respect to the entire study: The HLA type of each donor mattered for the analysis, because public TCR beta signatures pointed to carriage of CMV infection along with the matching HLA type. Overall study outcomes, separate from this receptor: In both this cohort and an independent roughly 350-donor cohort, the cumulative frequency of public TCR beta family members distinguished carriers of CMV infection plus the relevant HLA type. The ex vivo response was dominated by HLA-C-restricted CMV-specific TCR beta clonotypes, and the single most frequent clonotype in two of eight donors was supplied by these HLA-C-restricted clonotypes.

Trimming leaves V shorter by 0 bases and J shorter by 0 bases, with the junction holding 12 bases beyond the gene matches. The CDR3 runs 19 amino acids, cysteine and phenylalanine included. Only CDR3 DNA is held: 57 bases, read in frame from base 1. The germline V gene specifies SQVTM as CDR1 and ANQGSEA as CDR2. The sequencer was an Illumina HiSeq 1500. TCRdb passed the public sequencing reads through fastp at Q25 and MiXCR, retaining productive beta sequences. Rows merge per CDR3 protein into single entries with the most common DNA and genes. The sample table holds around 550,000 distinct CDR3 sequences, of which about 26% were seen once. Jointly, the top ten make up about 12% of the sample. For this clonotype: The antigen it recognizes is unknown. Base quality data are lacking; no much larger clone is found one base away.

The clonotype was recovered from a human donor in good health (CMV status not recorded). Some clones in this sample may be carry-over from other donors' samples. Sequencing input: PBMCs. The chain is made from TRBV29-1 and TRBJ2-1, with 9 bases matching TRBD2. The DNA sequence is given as TGCAGCGTTGAAGATTGGGCTAGCGGGATAGGCACCTCCTACAATGAGCAGTTCTTC. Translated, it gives CSVEDWASGIGTSYNEQFF.